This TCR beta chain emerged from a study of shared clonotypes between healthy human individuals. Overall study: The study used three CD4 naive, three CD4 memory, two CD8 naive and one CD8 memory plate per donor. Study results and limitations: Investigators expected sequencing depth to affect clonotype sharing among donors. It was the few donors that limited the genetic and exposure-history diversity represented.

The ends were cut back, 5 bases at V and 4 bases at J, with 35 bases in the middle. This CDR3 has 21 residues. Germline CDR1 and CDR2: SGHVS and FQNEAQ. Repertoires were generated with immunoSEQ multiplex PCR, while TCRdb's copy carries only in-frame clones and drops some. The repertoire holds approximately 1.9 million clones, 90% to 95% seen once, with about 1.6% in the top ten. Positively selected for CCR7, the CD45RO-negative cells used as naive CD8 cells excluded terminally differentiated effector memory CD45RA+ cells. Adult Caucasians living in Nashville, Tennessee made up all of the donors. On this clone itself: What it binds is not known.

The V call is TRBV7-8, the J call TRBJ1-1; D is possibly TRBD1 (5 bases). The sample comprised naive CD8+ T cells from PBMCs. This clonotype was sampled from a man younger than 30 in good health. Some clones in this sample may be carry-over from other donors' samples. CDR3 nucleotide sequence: TGTGCCAGCAGCCCGCTCCCGGGACCCGGCTTTTCGTTTTCTGTTGGCACTGAAGCTTTCTTT. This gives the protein CASSPLPGPGFSFSVGTEAFF. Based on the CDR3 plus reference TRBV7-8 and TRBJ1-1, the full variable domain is GAGVSQSPRYKVAKRGQDVALRCDPISGHVSLFWYQQALGQGPEFLTYFQNEAQLDKSGLPSDRFFAERPEGSVSTLKIQRTQQEDSAVYLCASSPLPGPGFSFSVGTEAFFGQGTRLTVV.